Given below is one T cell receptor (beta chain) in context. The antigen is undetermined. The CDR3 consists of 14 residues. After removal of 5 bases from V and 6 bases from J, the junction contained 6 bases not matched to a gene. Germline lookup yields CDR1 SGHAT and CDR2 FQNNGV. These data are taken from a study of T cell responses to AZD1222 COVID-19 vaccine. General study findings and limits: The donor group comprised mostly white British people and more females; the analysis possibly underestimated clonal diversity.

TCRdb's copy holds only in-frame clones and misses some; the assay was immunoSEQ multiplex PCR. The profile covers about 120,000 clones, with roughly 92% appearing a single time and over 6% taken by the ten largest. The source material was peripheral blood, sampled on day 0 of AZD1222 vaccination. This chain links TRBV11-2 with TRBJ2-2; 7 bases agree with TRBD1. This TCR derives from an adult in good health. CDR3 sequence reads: CASSVTGSPGELFF. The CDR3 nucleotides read TGTGCCAGCAGCGTGACAGGGAGCCCCGGGGAGCTGTTTTTT.